A selection of T cell receptor beta chains follows, all from one sample in a study of T cell responses to AZD1222 COVID-19 vaccine. Profiled with immunoSEQ multiplex PCR; TCRdb holds only in-frame clones, not every one. The sample shows about 140,000 clones, roughly 89% of them seen only once. The material sequenced was peripheral blood, taken 28 days after the second dose of the MenACWY control vaccine. The source of these receptors is an adult who received the MenACWY meningococcal vaccine as a control. CDR3s include the opening cysteine and the closing phenylalanine or tryptophan. The D gene is left open where the match is weak.

TRBV6-2/TRBV6-3	TRBJ2-7	TRBD1	CASSYSSGQGSYEQYF
TRBV5-6	TRBJ2-1	.	CASSLWGSGQFF
TRBV28	TRBJ1-1	.	CASSLSPTVNTEAFF
TRBV18	TRBJ1-4	.	CASSPPGAGEKLFF
TRBV24-1	TRBJ1-2	.	CATSDQSYGYTF
TRBV6-5	TRBJ2-5	.	CASSRTEETQYF
TRBV6-2/TRBV6-3	TRBJ1-6	.	CASSTTWGSPLHF
TRBV5-1	TRBJ1-3	TRBD1	CASSLEGQGLRAIYF
TRBV7-2	TRBJ2-7	TRBD2	CASSFGGGSYEQYF
TRBV5-4	TRBJ2-2	.	CASSPLSGNTGGELFF
TRBV19	TRBJ1-5	.	CASSPQLGQPQHF
TRBV5-1	TRBJ1-1	TRBD1	CASSPGTEHEAFF
TRBV11-2	TRBJ2-7	.	CASSLARGAGYEQYF
TRBV9	TRBJ2-1	TRBD2	CASSVVSGSGNEQFF
TRBV9	TRBJ2-2	TRBD2	CASRSRQGSTSGANTGELFF
TRBV10-3	TRBJ2-5	TRBD1	CAIKNGQGQETQYF
TRBV5-1	TRBJ2-5	.	CASSHPERETQYF
TRBV4-3	TRBJ2-7	TRBD2	CASSQDRRLADSYEQYF
TRBV29-1	TRBJ1-2	.	CSATARAGNYGYTF
TRBV10-3	TRBJ1-6	.	CAIKGLDYNSPLHF
TRBV28	TRBJ1-5	TRBD1	CASSLLDRVQPQHF
TRBV6-5	TRBJ2-5	TRBD1	CASSRPGQGKETQYF
TRBV14	TRBJ2-1	TRBD2	CASSQVTMLAGLYNEQFF
TRBV7-2	TRBJ2-7	TRBD2	CASSRGTSGANSYEQYF
TRBV5-5	TRBJ1-1	TRBD1	CASSSQGDTEAFF
TRBV7-2	TRBJ1-5	TRBD1	CASSARQGISNQPQHF
TRBV27	TRBJ1-2	.	CASSPAGHSNYGYTF
TRBV6-5	TRBJ1-4	TRBD1	CASSAGTGEEKLFF
TRBV4-1	TRBJ2-3	.	CASSQEGQGGDTQYF
TRBV5-1	TRBJ1-6	.	CASRWIGNSPLHF
TRBV6-2/TRBV6-3	TRBJ1-1	TRBD1	CASSRGGTGFNTEAFF
TRBV5-3	TRBJ1-5	.	CARSLTRGLTRSQPQHF
TRBV19	TRBJ2-7	TRBD1	CASSIYPPGQGSYEQYF
TRBV19	TRBJ2-7	TRBD1	CASSRSFRQGIYEQYF
TRBV4-3	TRBJ2-3	.	CASSLRLTTDTQYF
TRBV19	TRBJ2-7	.	CASSVSGPPGEQYF
TRBV11-3	TRBJ2-7	TRBD1	CASRPTSPGTAYEQYF